Shown below are 31 T cell receptor beta chains from a single sample sequenced in a study of blood T cell repertoires in COVID-19 (dated by TCRdb to 2020 to 2022). The library relied on the immunoSEQ multiplex PCR assay. TCRdb's version of the immuneACCESS table is confined to in-frame rearrangements and falls short of the full clone set. An unresolved V gene accounts for under half of the shortfall where checked; the remainder is of unknown origin. Present in this sample are some 26,000 clones, under 85% of which were seen just once. Of the sample, about 67% falls within the top ten clones. Sequencing was performed on peripheral blood. All receptors derive from a man aged 70 or older with acute or convalescent COVID-19.

A single count supports this clone. J is TRBJ1-2 and V is TRBV30, with D perhaps matching TRBD1 (6 bases). CDR1 is GTSNPN, CDR2 SVGIG, per germline (reference sequence). The germline V and J ends were trimmed by 2 bases and 3 bases, with 13 bases remaining between them. This CDR3 spans 14 amino acids. This CDR3 reads CAWSLDSVYYGYTF. Here the CDR3 DNA reads TGTGCCTGGAGTTTGGACAGTGTTTACTATGGCTACACCTTC.

DNA of the CDR3: TGTGCCAGCAGTGAAACTAGCGGGAGCTGGAATGAGCAGTTCTTC. Translation gives CASSETSGSWNEQFF. The chain uses TRBV6-1 and TRBJ2-1; 11 bases line up with TRBD2. In germline, CDR1 is MNHNS, CDR2 SASEGT. CDR3 length: 15 amino acids. V was clipped by 2 bases and J by 7 bases; unmatched bases: 4.

This rearrangement joins TRBV11-2 to TRBJ2-7; D is perhaps TRBD2 (6 bases). V was cut by 4 bases and J by 3 bases, with 16 bases left in between. The germline V gene has CDR1 SGHAT and CDR2 FQNNGV. The CDR3 loop spans 15 amino acids. The CDR3 sequence is CASSSWDRGIYEQYF. DNA for the CDR3: TGTGCCAGCAGCTCCTGGGACCGGGGGATCTACGAGCAGTACTTC. Together with reference TRBV11-2 and TRBJ2-7, the CDR3 gives the full variable domain: EAGVAQSPRYKIIEKRQSVAFWCNPISGHATLYWYQQILGQGPKLLIQFQNNGVVDDSQLPKDRFSAERLKGVDSTLKIQPAKLEDSAVYLCASSSWDRGIYEQYFGPGTRLTVT.

This chain connects TRBV28 to TRBJ1-3; maybe TRBD1 (6 bases). This CDR3 has 15 residues. V shed 4 bases and J shed 0 bases, with 10 bases lying between them. The V gene's germline CDR1 is MDHEN and CDR2 SYDVKM. Here the CDR3 DNA reads TGTGCCAGCAGTTCCGACAGGCACTCTGGAAACACCATATATTTT. It is translated as CASSSDRHSGNTIYF.

The V call is TRBV24-1, the J call TRBJ1-4; no clear D. V was trimmed by 4 bases and J by 0 bases, leaving 11 bases between them. Germline assignment: CDR1 KGHDR and CDR2 SFDVKD. The CDR3 totals 16 residues. CDR3 protein: CATSDGIDSTNEKLFF. CDR3 DNA sequence: TGTGCCACCAGTGACGGTATAGACTCAACTAATGAAAAACTGTTTTTT.

The chain joins TRBV18 to TRBJ2-7, with TRBD2 matching 11 bases. The junction had 5 bases not matched to a gene; V was cut back by 3 bases and J by 1 base. This CDR3 spans 16 amino acids. Germline CDR1 reads KGHSH; CDR2 reads LQKENI. CDR3 nucleotide sequence: TGTGCCAGCTCACCGGGGGGGACTAGCGGTTCCTACGAGCAGTACTTC. It is translated as CASSPGGTSGSYEQYF.

The V and J genes are TRBV27 and TRBJ2-4, with a possible D match to TRBD2 (5 bases). Trimming left V 7 bases short and J 6 bases short, with 16 bases between. Per germline, CDR1 MNHEY and CDR2 SMNVEV (reference sequence). The CDR3 contains 14 residues. The CDR3 protein is CASMGSGRPNIQYF. The CDR3 coding sequence is TGTGCCAGCATGGGGAGTGGACGGCCAAACATTCAGTACTTC.

J is TRBJ1-3 and V is TRBV19; D remains unclear. Germline V gives CDR1 LNHDA, CDR2 SQIVND (reference sequence). The CDR3 runs to 14 residues. V lost 7 bases and J lost 0, with 10 bases in between. This CDR3 is CASTLLSSGNTIYF. CDR3 sequence (DNA): TGTGCCAGTACTCTTCTCAGCTCTGGAAACACCATATATTTT.

The rearrangement joins TRBV6-5 to TRBJ1-2, with 9 bases that match TRBD1. The V and J ends lost 7 bases and 4 bases, in that order; junction bases with no gene match: 7. The CDR3 runs 14 residues. CDR1 and CDR2 (germline): MNHEY, SVGAGI. CDR3 sequence (DNA): TGTGCCAGCAAGCCGGGACAGGGCTCCTATGGCTACACCTTC. As protein: CASKPGQGSYGYTF.

This chain links TRBV6-5 with TRBJ2-7; 7 bases are a match to TRBD2. V shed 4 bases and J 0 bases; nucleotides not matched to a gene: 3. This CDR3 region has 14 residues. CDR1 is MNHEY, CDR2 SVGAGI, per germline. This chain's CDR3 is CASSSGGFSYEQYF. Here the CDR3 DNA reads TGTGCCAGCAGTTCCGGGGGGTTCTCCTACGAGCAGTACTTC.

The CDR3 loop reads CASSLVAGGPYEQYF. For the CDR3, the DNA is TGCGCCAGCAGCTTGGTGGCAGGGGGGCCCTACGAGCAGTACTTC. The V and J genes are TRBV5-1 and TRBJ2-7; perhaps TRBD1 as D (7 bases). Trimming left V 0 bases short and J 2 bases short, with 12 bases between. CDR1 is SGHRS and CDR2 is YFSETQ in the germline V gene. The CDR3 runs 15 residues.

CDR3 loop: CASTSGGEAFF. Here the CDR3 DNA reads TGTGCCAGCACCTCGGGGGGTGAAGCTTTCTTT. V usage is TRBV27 and J usage is TRBJ1-1; possibly TRBD1 for D (5 bases). CDR1 MNHEY and CDR2 SMNVEV come from the germline V gene (reference sequence). There are 11 residues in the CDR3. V was clipped by 7 bases and J by 7 bases, with 10 bases between them.

This sequence joins TRBV28 and TRBJ1-6, with TRBD1 matching over 8 bases. The CDR3 consists of 16 residues. Germline assignment: CDR1 MDHEN and CDR2 SYDVKM. Trimming took 8 bases from V and 11 from J; bases not matched to a gene: 17. CDR3 residues: CASVLGTGPNGAPLHF. DNA of the CDR3: TGTGCCAGCGTTCTCGGGACAGGTCCGAACGGTGCACCCCTCCACTTT.

This chain joins TRBV24-1 and TRBJ1-1, with a tentative D call TRBD1 (5 bases). Trimming took off 7 bases at V and 1 base at J, with 12 bases between the two ends. CDR1 is KGHDR and CDR2 is SFDVKD in the germline V gene. This CDR3 is built from 14 residues. The CDR3 DNA is TGTGCCACCAGCGCTAGGGGAAGGAACACTGAAGCTTTCTTT. As protein: CATSARGRNTEAFF.

This clone was observed a handful of times. V and J are TRBV5-4 and TRBJ2-3; 10 bases match TRBD2. Germline CDR1 is SGHNT and CDR2 is YYREEE (reference sequence). After removal of 2 bases from V and 1 base from J, the junction contained 7 bases not matched to a gene. CDR3 length: 17 residues. The CDR3 protein is CASSFRTSGWGTDTQYF. For the CDR3, the DNA is TGTGCCAGCAGCTTTCGGACTAGCGGCTGGGGCACAGATACGCAGTATTTT.

The chain carries TRBV6-5 and TRBJ2-7, with 8 nucleotides matching TRBD1. V was pared by 0 bases and J by 3 bases, with 7 bases of the junction left unmatched. CDR1 MNHEY and CDR2 SVGAGI come from the germline V gene. The CDR3 is made up of 16 amino acids. CDR3 bases: TGTGCCAGCAGTTACTCGGGGACAGGAGGGTACTACGAGCAGTACTTC. This gives the protein CASSYSGTGGYYEQYF.

This clone occurred a few times. V gene TRBV6-2 or TRBV6-3 combines with J gene TRBJ2-7; 8 bases line up with TRBD1. The CDR3 extends over 15 amino acids. V shed 6 bases, J shed 2 bases, and the junction held 9 bases outside the gene matches. Germline CDR1 and CDR2: MNHEY and SVGEGT. The CDR3 here is CASSLTTGATYEQYF. CDR3 DNA sequence: TGTGCCAGCAGCCTTACGACAGGGGCGACCTACGAGCAGTACTTC.

The chain employs TRBV6-5 and TRBJ2-1; possibly TRBD1 for D (6 bases). The CDR3 loop spans 16 amino acids. The germline gives CDR1 MNHEY, CDR2 SVGAGI. V shed 2 bases and J shed 4 bases, with 15 bases lying between them. Here the CDR3 reads CASSYKGGRGYNEQFF. As DNA, the CDR3 is TGTGCCAGCAGTTACAAAGGCGGAAGGGGGTACAATGAGCAGTTCTTC.

The chain has TRBV18 and TRBJ2-7, with a weak D call TRBD2 (5 bases). The CDR3 has 16 amino acids. The V gene's germline CDR1 is KGHSH and CDR2 LQKENI. Trimming shortened V by 4 bases and J by 3 bases, and 19 bases separated the two germline ends. This chain's CDR3 is CASSLGSSRTNYEQYF. The CDR3 bases are TGTGCCAGCTCACTTGGCTCTAGCAGAACCAACTACGAGCAGTACTTC.

The rearrangement uses TRBV6-5 and TRBJ2-6; 7 positions match TRBD1. Trimming cost V 7 bases and J 4 bases; bases outside gene matches: 7. This CDR3 region has 15 residues. Looked up from germline, CDR1 is MNHEY and CDR2 is SVGAGI. CDR3 amino acids: CASTTDRDGANVLTF. The DNA of the CDR3 is TGTGCCAGCACGACCGACAGGGACGGGGCCAACGTCCTGACTTTC.

The rearrangement links TRBV19 to TRBJ1-1; D gene unclear. From germline, CDR1 is LNHDA and CDR2 SQIVND (reference sequence). This CDR3 is built from 14 residues. The V end was cut by 3 bases, the J end by 1 base, with 9 bases between. This CDR3 is CASSIQVTNTEAFF. The CDR3 DNA is TGTGCCAGTAGTATCCAGGTTACGAACACTGAAGCTTTCTTT.

This chain connects TRBV6-5 to TRBJ1-1; no reliable D call. Germline V gives CDR1 MNHEY, CDR2 SVGAGI. The CDR3 sequence is 13 residues long. V lost 6 bases, J lost 8 bases, and 16 bases lay in between. The CDR3 region has the DNA TGTGCCAGCAGGGCAGACGGTCCGGGGGAAGCTTTCTTT. Amino acid sequence: CASRADGPGEAFF.

CDR3 bases: TGTGCCAGCAGCTTAGGACGGGGGGGGAGGTTGGATGAGCAGTTCTTC. As protein: CASSLGRGGRLDEQFF. The chain recombines TRBV11-3 with TRBJ2-1; 8 bases agree with TRBD2. CDR1 and CDR2 (germline): SGHNT, YENEEA. The CDR3 contains 16 residues. J was trimmed by 8 bases and V by 1 base; bases with no gene match: 10.

CDR3: CALVLGAQDEQYF. The CDR3 DNA is TGTGCCCTAGTGTTAGGGGCGCAGGACGAGCAGTACTTC. The J gene is TRBJ2-7, the V gene TRBV7-9; TRBD1 is a possible D gene (5 bases). The germline gives CDR1 SEHNR, CDR2 FQNEAQ (reference sequence). CDR3 length equals 13 residues. V lost 11 bases and J 5 bases, leaving 19 bases between the germline ends.

This clone was detected a few times. V gene TRBV5-1 combines with J gene TRBJ1-2; possible D gene TRBD1, 5 bases. CDR1 is SGHRS, CDR2 YFSETQ, per germline. The CDR3 is made up of 13 amino acids. Trimming took 6 bases from V and 8 from J, leaving 17 bases between them. CDR3 sequence: CASNPTGVSGYTF. In DNA form, the CDR3 reads TGCGCCAGCAACCCGACGGGGGTATCGGGCTACACCTTC. The full variable domain, rest sourced from reference TRBV5-1 and TRBJ1-2, is KAGVTQTPRYLIKTRGQQVTLSCSPISGHRSVSWYQQTPGQGLQFLFEYFSETQRNKGNFPGRFSGRQFSNSRSEMNVSTLELGDSALYLCASNPTGVSGYTFGSGTRLTVV.

The gene calls are TRBV28 and TRBJ1-6; 9 positions match TRBD1. Losses at the gene ends were 8 bases for V and 5 bases for J; bases not matched to a gene: 1. CDR1 and CDR2 (germline): MDHEN, SYDVKM. The CDR3 sequence is 13 residues long. The CDR3 DNA sequence: TGTGCCAGCCGGACAGGGGATAATTCACCCCTCCACTTT. Protein product: CASRTGDNSPLHF.

This rearrangement joins TRBV5-5 to TRBJ2-7; D uncertain. The CDR3 sequence is 13 residues long. Trimming cost V 3 bases and J 6 bases, with 13 bases left between them. Germline V gene lookup returns CDR1 SGHKS and CDR2 YYEKEE (reference sequence). CDR3 protein: CASSYITGGEQYF. CDR3 bases: TGTGCCAGCAGCTATATCACGGGTGGCGAGCAGTACTTC. Full variable domain (rest looked up from reference TRBV5-5 and TRBJ2-7): DAGVTQSPTHLIKTRGQQVTLRCSPISGHKSVSWYQQVLGQGPQFIFQYYEKEERGRGNFPDRFSARQFPNYSSELNVNALLLGDSALYLCASSYITGGEQYFGPGTRLTVT.

The chain is built from TRBV5-5 and TRBJ1-5; 8 bases are a match to TRBD1. Germline assignment: CDR1 SGHKS and CDR2 YYEKEE (reference sequence). V shed 1 base and J 7 bases; nucleotides not matched to a gene: 10. This CDR3 comprises 16 residues. The CDR3 spells CASSLTAGGQGQPQHF. CDR3 DNA: TGTGCCAGCAGCTTGACCGCAGGGGGCCAGGGGCAGCCCCAGCATTTT.

The chain combines TRBV5-6 with TRBJ2-7, with 8 bases matching TRBD1. The length of the CDR3 is 15 residues. Germline V gives CDR1 SGHDT, CDR2 YYEEEE. The V segment lost 4 bases and the J segment 4 bases; nucleotides outside the gene matches: 10. The CDR3 region has the DNA TGTGCCAGCAGCCCCTGGGACAGGAACCCTTACGAGCAGTACTTC. It translates to CASSPWDRNPYEQYF. The whole variable domain, filled in from reference TRBV5-6 and TRBJ2-7, reads DAGVTQSPTHLIKTRGQQVTLRCSPKSGHDTVSWYQQALGQGPQFIFQYYEEEERQRGNFPDRFSGHQFPNYSSELNVNALLLGDSALYLCASSPWDRNPYEQYFGPGTRLTVT.

This chain joins TRBV7-6 and TRBJ2-1; TRBD2 aligns across 8 bases. CDR3 size: 17 residues. Trimming cost V 0 bases and J 2 bases; bases outside gene matches: 6. CDR1 and CDR2 from the germline V gene are SGHVS and FNYEAQ. DNA for the CDR3: TGTGCCAGCAGCTTAGCCCCAACTAGCGGCCCCTACAATGAGCAGTTCTTC. This translates into CASSLAPTSGPYNEQFF.

The genes are TRBV15 and TRBJ2-7, with TRBD1 as a possible D gene (5 bases). V was clipped by 0 bases and J by 2 bases, with 8 bases between them. Germline V gene sequence: CDR1 LNHNV, CDR2 YYDKDF (reference sequence). This CDR3 is built from 14 residues. The CDR3 is CATSRDLGAYEQYF. The CDR3 DNA follows: TGTGCCACCAGCAGAGATCTAGGGGCCTACGAGCAGTACTTC.